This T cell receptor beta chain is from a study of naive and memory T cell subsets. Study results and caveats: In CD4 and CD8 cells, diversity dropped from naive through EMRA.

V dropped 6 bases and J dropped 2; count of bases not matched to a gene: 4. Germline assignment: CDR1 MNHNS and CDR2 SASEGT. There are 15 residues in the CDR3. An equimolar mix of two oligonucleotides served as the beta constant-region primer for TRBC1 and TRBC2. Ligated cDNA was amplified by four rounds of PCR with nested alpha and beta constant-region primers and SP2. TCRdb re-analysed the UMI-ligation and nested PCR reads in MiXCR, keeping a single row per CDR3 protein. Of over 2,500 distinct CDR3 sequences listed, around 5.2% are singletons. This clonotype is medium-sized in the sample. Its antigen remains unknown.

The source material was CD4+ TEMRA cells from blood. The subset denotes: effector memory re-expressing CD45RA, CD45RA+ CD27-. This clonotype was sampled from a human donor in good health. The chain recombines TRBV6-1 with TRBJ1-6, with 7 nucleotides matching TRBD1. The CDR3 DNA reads TGTGCCAGCAGCAGGGGGGAAACCTATAATTCACCCCTCCACTTT. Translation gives CASSRGETYNSPLHF.